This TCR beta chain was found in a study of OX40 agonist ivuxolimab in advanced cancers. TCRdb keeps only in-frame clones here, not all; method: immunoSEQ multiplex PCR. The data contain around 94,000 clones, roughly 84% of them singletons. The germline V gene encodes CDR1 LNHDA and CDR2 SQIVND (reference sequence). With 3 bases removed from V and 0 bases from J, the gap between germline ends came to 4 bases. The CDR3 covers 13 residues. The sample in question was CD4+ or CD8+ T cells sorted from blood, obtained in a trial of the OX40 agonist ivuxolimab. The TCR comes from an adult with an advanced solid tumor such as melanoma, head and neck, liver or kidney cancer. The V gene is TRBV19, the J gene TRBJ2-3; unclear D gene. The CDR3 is CASSIASTDTQYF. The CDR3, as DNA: TGTGCCAGTAGTATTGCTAGCACAGATACGCAGTATTTT.